Listed here are 20 T cell receptor beta chains from one sample, sequenced in a study of blood T cell repertoires in COVID-19. TCRdb's table, derived via immunoSEQ multiplex PCR, lists solely in-frame clones and lacks some. The profile shows over 120,000 clones, around 86% of them singletons. Sequencing was done on a sample of PBMCs or T cells enriched from blood (not recorded which). These receptors were taken from a man between 50 and 59 years old who had recovered from COVID-19.

The V gene is TRBV18, the J gene TRBJ1-1; D is possibly TRBD1 (5 bases). V shed 0 bases and J shed 3 bases, with 11 bases lying between them. The length of the CDR3 is 15 residues. Germline loops: CDR1 KGHSH, CDR2 LQKENI. CDR3 amino acids: CASSPPGAPDTEAFF. The CDR3 region has the DNA TGTGCCAGCTCACCACCAGGGGCCCCGGACACTGAAGCTTTCTTT. Based on the CDR3 plus reference TRBV18 and TRBJ1-1, the full variable domain is NAGVMQNPRHLVRRRGQEARLRCSPMKGHSHVYWYRQLPEEGLKFMVYLQKENIIDESGMPKERFSAEFPKEGPSILRIQQVVRGDSAAYFCASSPPGAPDTEAFFGQGTRLTVV.

The chain's CDR3 is CASSPGTPQETQYF. The CDR3 DNA is TGTGCCAGCTCACCCGGGACACCTCAAGAGACCCAGTACTTC. This chain links TRBV18 with TRBJ2-5; possible D gene TRBD1, 6 bases. The CDR3 length is 14 residues. The V and J ends lost 3 bases and 2 bases respectively, with 10 bases between them. Germline V gene data show CDR1 as KGHSH and CDR2 as LQKENI.

This sequence joins TRBV7-8 and TRBJ1-5, with D unresolved. CDR3 size: 11 residues. Trimming took off 5 bases at V and 9 bases at J, with 8 bases between the two ends. Germline CDR1 reads SGHVS; CDR2 reads FQNEAQ. CDR3 loop: CASSAYGPQHF. CDR3 coding DNA: TGTGCCAGCAGCGCCTATGGGCCCCAGCATTTT.

The chain employs TRBV7-9 and TRBJ1-5, with D perhaps matching TRBD1 (5 bases). Germline V gene data show CDR1 as SEHNR and CDR2 as FQNEAQ (reference sequence). The CDR3 runs to 17 residues. V was pared by 5 bases and J by 0 bases, with 17 bases between. The CDR3 DNA reads TGTGCCAGCAGCCTCAAAGGAGGGGCCAATAGCAATCAGCCCCAGCATTTT. Amino acid sequence: CASSLKGGANSNQPQHF.

CDR3 amino acids: CASKPPDNAALHF. CDR3 nucleotides: TGCGCCAGCAAACCTCCCGACAACGCTGCCCTCCACTTT. The chain couples TRBV5-1 to TRBJ1-6; D gene ambiguous. The V gene lost 6 bases and the J gene lost 14 bases, with 18 bases spanning the gap. In germline, CDR1 is SGHRS, CDR2 YFSETQ. CDR3 size: 13 residues.

The V and J genes are TRBV28 and TRBJ2-7, with a weak D call TRBD1 (6 bases). Germline V CDR1 and CDR2: MDHEN, SYDVKM. V lost 8 bases, J lost 2 bases, and 13 bases lay in between. The CDR3 spans 13 residues. The CDR3 is CASATGPTYEQYF. The DNA of the CDR3 is TGTGCCAGCGCGACAGGACCTACCTACGAGCAGTACTTC.

This chain links TRBV3-1 (or the pseudogene TRBV3-2) with TRBJ1-3; D ambiguous. The CDR3 is made up of 14 amino acids. The germline CDR1 and CDR2 sequences are LGHDT and YNNKEL (reference sequence). Trimming cost V 1 base and J 1 base, with 5 bases left between them. The CDR3 nucleotides are TGTGCCAGCAGCCAAGCAGTATCTGGAAACACCATATATTTT. This gives the protein CASSQAVSGNTIYF.

The J gene is TRBJ2-3, the V gene TRBV6-2 or TRBV6-3; D is possibly TRBD1 (7 bases). CDR1 is MNHEY and CDR2 is SVGEGT in the germline V gene. CDR3 size: 14 residues. Trimming shortened V by 4 bases and J by 3 bases, and 11 bases separated the two germline ends. The CDR3 region is CASSWAGGTDTQYF. CDR3 bases: TGTGCCAGCAGTTGGGCAGGGGGGACAGATACGCAGTATTTT.

The rearrangement joins TRBV2 to TRBJ1-5; D may be TRBD1 (5 bases). The V end was cut by 8 bases, the J end by 6 bases, with 29 bases between. CDR1 is SNHLY, CDR2 FYNNEI, per germline. This CDR3 contains 18 residues. The CDR3 reads CASSARGAVVVGGQPQHF. The CDR3, as DNA: TGTGCCAGCTCCGCGCGAGGGGCTGTCGTCGTGGGGGGTCAGCCCCAGCATTTT. Combining the CDR3 with reference TRBV2 and TRBJ1-5 gives the whole variable domain EPEVTQTPSHQVTQMGQEVILRCVPISNHLYFYWYRQILGQKVEFLVSFYNNEISEKSEIFDDQFSVERPDGSNFTLKIRSTKLEDSAMYFCASSARGAVVVGGQPQHFGDGTRLSIL.

This clone was observed a handful of times. The chain uses TRBV9 and TRBJ1-2, with D possibly matching TRBD1 (6 bases). Germline-derived CDR1 and CDR2 are SGDLS and YYNGEE. This CDR3 comprises 15 residues. Trimming cost V 3 bases and J 8 bases, with 20 bases left between them. CDR3 sequence: CASSAGATAPGGYTF. In nucleotides, the CDR3 is TGTGCCAGCAGCGCAGGGGCGACGGCACCGGGGGGCTACACCTTC.

The genes are TRBV4-3 and TRBJ2-1; a possible D gene is TRBD2 (6 bases). V was shortened by 0 bases and J by 1 base, with 13 bases between the two germline ends. CDR1 is LGHNA and CDR2 is YSLEER in the germline V gene. The CDR3 spans 17 residues. The CDR3 region has the DNA TGCGCCAGCAGCCAAGATTGGAGGGAGATTTCCTACAATGAGCAGTTCTTC. Amino acid sequence: CASSQDWREISYNEQFF.

This chain joins TRBV6-2 or TRBV6-3 and TRBJ2-7, with TRBD1 as a possible D gene (6 bases). Germline CDR1 is MNHEY and CDR2 is SVGEGT. CDR3 size: 14 residues. The V end was cut by 5 bases, the J end by 2 bases, with 13 bases between. The CDR3 DNA sequence: TGTGCCAGCAGTACCCCCGGGACAACCTACGAGCAGTACTTC. Protein sequence: CASSTPGTTYEQYF.

The V gene is TRBV9, the J gene TRBJ2-3, with D uncertain. The V gene's germline CDR1 is SGDLS and CDR2 YYNGEE. The length of the CDR3 is 15 residues. Trimming left V 6 bases short and J 3 bases short, with 17 bases between. In nucleotides, the CDR3 is TGTGCCAGCAATGCCTACCCCTCGAAAACAGATACGCAGTATTTT. As protein: CASNAYPSKTDTQYF.

The CDR3 sequence: CASSEVAARGGYTF. The CDR3 coding sequence is TGTGCCAGCAGCGAAGTAGCGGCGAGGGGTGGCTACACCTTC. The V gene is TRBV11-2, the J gene TRBJ1-2; a possible D gene is TRBD1 (5 bases). The CDR3 has 14 amino acids. Per the germline V gene, CDR1 is SGHAT and CDR2 is FQNNGV. Trimming shortened V by 5 bases and J by 7 bases, and 17 bases separated the two germline ends.

The chain recombines TRBV18 with TRBJ1-5; 7 bases are shared with TRBD1. The CDR3 is 15 amino acids. Unmatched junction bases numbered 1, after V lost 2 bases and J lost 0 bases. CDR1 KGHSH and CDR2 LQKENI come from the germline V gene. The CDR3 sequence: CASSPGQVSNQPQHF. CDR3 nucleotides: TGTGCCAGCTCACCAGGACAGGTTAGCAATCAGCCCCAGCATTTT.

The chain uses TRBV28 and TRBJ2-1; D perhaps matches TRBD2 (6 bases). This CDR3 spans 19 amino acids. Trimming stripped 4 bases from V and 6 bases from J, with 28 bases between. From germline, CDR1 is MDHEN and CDR2 SYDVKM. The CDR3 DNA reads TGTGCCAGCAGTTCCGAGCGGGCGAAGTTACTCCACCTGGGCAATGAGCAGTTCTTC. Amino acids: CASSSERAKLLHLGNEQFF.

The V call is TRBV28, the J call TRBJ1-2; TRBD1 agrees at 8 bases. V shed 5 bases, J shed 9 bases, and the junction held 11 bases outside the gene matches. CDR3 length: 14 amino acids. The germline V gene has CDR1 MDHEN and CDR2 SYDVKM. The CDR3 bases are TGTGCCAGCAGTCCCCATCGACAGGGGACGAGCTACACCTTC. This encodes CASSPHRQGTSYTF.

The chain uses TRBV6-6 and TRBJ1-5; tentative D call: TRBD1 (5 bases). Looked up from germline, CDR1 is MNHNY and CDR2 is SVGAGI (reference sequence). The CDR3 is 13 residues long. Deletions cut 5 bases from V and 5 bases from J, with 10 bases between. CDR3 in amino acids: CASSRSTDQPQHF. In nucleotides, the CDR3 is TGTGCCAGCAGTCGATCGACAGATCAGCCCCAGCATTTT.

The chain is built from TRBV9 and TRBJ1-2, with unresolved D. Trimming shortened V by 0 bases and J by 8 bases, and 14 bases separated the two germline ends. This CDR3 has 14 amino acids. The germline CDR1 and CDR2 sequences are SGDLS and YYNGEE. CDR3 sequence: CASSVEFYPGGYTF. For the CDR3, the DNA is TGTGCCAGCAGCGTAGAATTCTACCCGGGAGGCTACACCTTC.

The V and J genes are TRBV7-2 and TRBJ2-5, with 7 bases that match TRBD1. Germline assignment: CDR1 SGHTA and CDR2 FQGNSA. The CDR3 is 16 residues long. V was clipped by 4 bases and J by 7 bases; unmatched bases: 15. The CDR3: CASSSPLQGSWGTQYF. CDR3 sequence (DNA): TGTGCCAGCAGCTCCCCCCTACAGGGGTCTTGGGGGACCCAGTACTTC.